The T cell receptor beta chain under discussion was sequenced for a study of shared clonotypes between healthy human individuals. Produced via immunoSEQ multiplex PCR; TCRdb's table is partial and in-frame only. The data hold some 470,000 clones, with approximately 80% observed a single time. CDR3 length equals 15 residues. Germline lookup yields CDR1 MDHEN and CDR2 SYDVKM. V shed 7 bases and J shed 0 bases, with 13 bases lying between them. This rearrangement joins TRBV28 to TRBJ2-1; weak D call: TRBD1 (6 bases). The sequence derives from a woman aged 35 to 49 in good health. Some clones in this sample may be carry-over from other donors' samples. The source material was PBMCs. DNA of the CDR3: TGTGCCAGCACCTCGGGACACAGCTCCTACAATGAGCAGTTCTTC. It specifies CASTSGHSSYNEQFF. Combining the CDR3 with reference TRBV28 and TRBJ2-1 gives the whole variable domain DVKVTQSSRYLVKRTGEKVFLECVQDMDHENMFWYRQDPGLGLRLIYFSYDVKMKEKGDIPEGYSVSREKKERFSLILESASTNQTSMYLCASTSGHSSYNEQFFGPGTRLTVL.